This T cell receptor beta chain was identified in a study of blood T cells in healthy people across ages. At the level of the study: Template switching recovered approximately one barcoded beta molecule for every two T cells.

Unmatched junction bases numbered 4, after V lost 0 bases and J lost 4 bases. Germline V gives CDR1 LNHNV, CDR2 YYDKDF (reference sequence). The CDR3 totals 15 residues. Study-level results: Expanded clonotype changes were possibly confounded by unknown donor CMV status. More naive CD4+ cells and higher diversity were found in long-lived than in aged donors.

Isolating PBMCs gave at least 6 million of these cells per sample. In the case of this clonotype: Antigen specificity is unknown.

The authors ran a second PCR of about 7 to 12 cycles using a sample-barcoded 5' primer and a J-beta primer mix. TCRdb re-analysed the 5' RACE reads in MiXCR, keeping a single row per CDR3 protein. The table lists about 600,000 distinct CDR3 sequences, less than 60% of them singletons. The origin of this receptor is an elderly man in good health. The material sequenced was blood. The V gene is TRBV15, the J gene TRBJ2-5, with TRBD1 matching 8 bases. This chain's CDR3 is CATSRDPTGGETQYF. The CDR3 nucleotides are TGTGCCACCAGCAGAGATCCAACAGGGGGAGAGACCCAGTACTTC.